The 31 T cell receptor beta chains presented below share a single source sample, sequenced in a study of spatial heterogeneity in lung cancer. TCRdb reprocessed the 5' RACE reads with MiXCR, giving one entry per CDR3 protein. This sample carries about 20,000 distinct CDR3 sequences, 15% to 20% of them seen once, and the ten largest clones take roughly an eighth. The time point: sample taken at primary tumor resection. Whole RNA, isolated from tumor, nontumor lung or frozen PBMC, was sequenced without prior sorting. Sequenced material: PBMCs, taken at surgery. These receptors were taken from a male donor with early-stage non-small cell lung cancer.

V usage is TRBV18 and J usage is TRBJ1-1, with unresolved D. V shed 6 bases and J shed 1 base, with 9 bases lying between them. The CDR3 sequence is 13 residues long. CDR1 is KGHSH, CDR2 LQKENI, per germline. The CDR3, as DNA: TGTGCCAGCTCTAACCAGTGGAACACTGAAGCTTTCTTT. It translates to CASSNQWNTEAFF.

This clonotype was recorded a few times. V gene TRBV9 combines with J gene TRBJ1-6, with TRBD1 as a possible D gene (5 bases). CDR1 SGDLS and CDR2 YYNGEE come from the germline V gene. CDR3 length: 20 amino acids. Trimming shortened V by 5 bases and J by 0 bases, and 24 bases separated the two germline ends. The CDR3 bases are TGTGCCAGCAGTGATCGACTAGGGGTTAAAAGGAGCTCCTATAATTCACCCCTCCACTTT. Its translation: CASSDRLGVKRSSYNSPLHF.

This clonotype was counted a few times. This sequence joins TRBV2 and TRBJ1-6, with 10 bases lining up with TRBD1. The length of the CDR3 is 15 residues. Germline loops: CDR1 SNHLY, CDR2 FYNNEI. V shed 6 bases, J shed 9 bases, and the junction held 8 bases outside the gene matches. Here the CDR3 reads CASSAPGQGISPLHF. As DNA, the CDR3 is TGTGCCAGCAGCGCCCCGGGACAGGGGATTTCACCCCTCCACTTT.

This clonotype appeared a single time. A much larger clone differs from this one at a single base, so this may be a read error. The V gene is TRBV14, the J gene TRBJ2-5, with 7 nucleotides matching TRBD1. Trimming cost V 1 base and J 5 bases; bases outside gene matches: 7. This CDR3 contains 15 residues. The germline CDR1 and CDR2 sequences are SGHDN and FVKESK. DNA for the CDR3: TGTGCCAGCAGCCAAGTCCGGGACAGCAAGGAGACCCAGTACTTC. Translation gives CASSQVRDSKETQYF.

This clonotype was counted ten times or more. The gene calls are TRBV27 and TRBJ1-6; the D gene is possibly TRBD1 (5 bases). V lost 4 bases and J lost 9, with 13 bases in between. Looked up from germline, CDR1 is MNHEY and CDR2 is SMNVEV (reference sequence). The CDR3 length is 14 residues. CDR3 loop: CASSSTERGSPLHF. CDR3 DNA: TGTGCCAGCAGTTCGACAGAACGCGGTTCACCCCTCCACTTT.

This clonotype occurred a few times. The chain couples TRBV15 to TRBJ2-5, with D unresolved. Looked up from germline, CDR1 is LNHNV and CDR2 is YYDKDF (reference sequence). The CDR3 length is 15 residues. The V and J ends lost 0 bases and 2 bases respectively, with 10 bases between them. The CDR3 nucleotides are TGTGCCACCAGCAGAGAAAGAACAGTACAAGAGACCCAGTACTTC. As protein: CATSRERTVQETQYF.

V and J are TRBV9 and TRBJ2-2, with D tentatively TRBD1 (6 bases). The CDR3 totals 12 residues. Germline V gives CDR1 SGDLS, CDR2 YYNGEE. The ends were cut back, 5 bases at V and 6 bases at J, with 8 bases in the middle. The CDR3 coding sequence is TGTGCCAGCAGTGAGGGGGCCGGGGAGCTGTTTTTT. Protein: CASSEGAGELFF.

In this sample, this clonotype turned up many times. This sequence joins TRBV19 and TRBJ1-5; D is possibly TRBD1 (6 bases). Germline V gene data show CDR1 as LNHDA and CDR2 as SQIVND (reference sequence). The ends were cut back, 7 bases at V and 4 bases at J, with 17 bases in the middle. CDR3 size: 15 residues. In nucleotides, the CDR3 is TGTGCCAGTACCAAATTACAGGGATTAAATCAGCCCCAGCATTTT. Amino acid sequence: CASTKLQGLNQPQHF.

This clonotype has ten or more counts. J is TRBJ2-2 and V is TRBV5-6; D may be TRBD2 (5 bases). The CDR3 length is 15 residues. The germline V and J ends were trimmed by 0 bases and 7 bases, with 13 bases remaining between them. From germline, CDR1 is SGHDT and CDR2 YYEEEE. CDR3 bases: TGTGCCAGCAGCTTGGGGAGGACCCCTGGCGGGGAGCTGTTTTTT. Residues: CASSLGRTPGGELFF.

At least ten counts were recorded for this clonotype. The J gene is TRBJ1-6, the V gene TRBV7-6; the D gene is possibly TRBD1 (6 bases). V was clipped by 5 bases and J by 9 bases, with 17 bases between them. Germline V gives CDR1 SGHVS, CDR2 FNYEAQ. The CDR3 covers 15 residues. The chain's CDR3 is CASSPEGQTVSPLHF. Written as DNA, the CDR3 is TGTGCCAGCAGCCCGGAAGGACAGACCGTTTCACCCCTCCACTTT.

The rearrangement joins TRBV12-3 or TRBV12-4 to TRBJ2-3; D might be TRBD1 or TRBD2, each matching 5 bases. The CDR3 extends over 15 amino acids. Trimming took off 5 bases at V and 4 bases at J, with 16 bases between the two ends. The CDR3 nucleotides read TGTGCCAGCAGTCTTAACCGGGGCGCCTCAGATACGCAGTATTTT. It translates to CASSLNRGASDTQYF.

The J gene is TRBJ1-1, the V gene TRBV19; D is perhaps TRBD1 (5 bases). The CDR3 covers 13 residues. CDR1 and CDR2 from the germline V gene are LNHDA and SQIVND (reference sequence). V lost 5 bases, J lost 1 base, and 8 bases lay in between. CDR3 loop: CASSVTGNTEAFF. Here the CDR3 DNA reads TGTGCCAGTAGTGTCACAGGGAACACTGAAGCTTTCTTT.

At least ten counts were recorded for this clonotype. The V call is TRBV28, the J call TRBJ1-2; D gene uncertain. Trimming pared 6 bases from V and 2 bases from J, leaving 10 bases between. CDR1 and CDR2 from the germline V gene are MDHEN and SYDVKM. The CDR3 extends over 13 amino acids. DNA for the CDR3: TGTGCCAGCAGGGAAGAGGTCAACTATGGCTACACCTTC. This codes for CASREEVNYGYTF.

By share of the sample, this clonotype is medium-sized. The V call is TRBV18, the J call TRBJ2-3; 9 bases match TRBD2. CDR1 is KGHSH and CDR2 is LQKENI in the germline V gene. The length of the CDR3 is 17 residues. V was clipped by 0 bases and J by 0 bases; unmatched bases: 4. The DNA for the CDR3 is TGTGCCAGCTCACCACCGGGCCTAGCGGGGAGCACAGATACGCAGTATTTT. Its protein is CASSPPGLAGSTDTQYF.

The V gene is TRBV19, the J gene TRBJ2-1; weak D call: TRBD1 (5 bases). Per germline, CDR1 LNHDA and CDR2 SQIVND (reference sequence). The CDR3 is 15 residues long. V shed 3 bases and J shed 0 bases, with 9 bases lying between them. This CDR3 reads CASSIDSSSYNEQFF. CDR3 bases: TGTGCCAGTAGTATCGACAGTAGCTCCTACAATGAGCAGTTCTTC.

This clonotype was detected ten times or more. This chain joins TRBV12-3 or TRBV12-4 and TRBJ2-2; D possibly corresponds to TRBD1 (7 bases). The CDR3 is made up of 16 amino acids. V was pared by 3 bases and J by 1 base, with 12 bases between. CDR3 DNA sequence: TGTGCCAGCAGTTTTCTCAGGGGGGTGAACACCGGGGAGCTGTTTTTT. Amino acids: CASSFLRGVNTGELFF.

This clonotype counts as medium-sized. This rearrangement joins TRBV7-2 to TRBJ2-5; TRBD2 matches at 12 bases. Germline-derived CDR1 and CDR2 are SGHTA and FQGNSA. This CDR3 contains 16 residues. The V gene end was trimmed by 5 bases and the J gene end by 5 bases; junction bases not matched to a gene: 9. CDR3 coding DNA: TGTGCCAGCAGCCCCCGGACTAGCGGGGTTGGGGAGACCCAGTACTTC. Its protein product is CASSPRTSGVGETQYF. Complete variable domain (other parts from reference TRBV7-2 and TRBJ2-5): GAGVSQSPSNKVTEKGKDVELRCDPISGHTALYWYRQSLGQGLEFLIYFQGNSAPDKSGLPSDRFSAERTGGSVSTLTIQRTQQEDSAVYLCASSPRTSGVGETQYFGPGTRLLVL.

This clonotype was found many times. As DNA, the CDR3 is TGTGCCAGCAGTTCCGCGGGGGCGGGGAGCCAAGAGACCCAGTACTTC. Translated: CASSSAGAGSQETQYF. This chain connects TRBV6-6 to TRBJ2-5; tentative D call: TRBD2 (7 bases). The CDR3 sequence is 16 residues long. The germline V gene encodes CDR1 MNHNY and CDR2 SVGAGI (reference sequence). V lost 4 bases, J lost 1 base, and 16 bases lay in between.

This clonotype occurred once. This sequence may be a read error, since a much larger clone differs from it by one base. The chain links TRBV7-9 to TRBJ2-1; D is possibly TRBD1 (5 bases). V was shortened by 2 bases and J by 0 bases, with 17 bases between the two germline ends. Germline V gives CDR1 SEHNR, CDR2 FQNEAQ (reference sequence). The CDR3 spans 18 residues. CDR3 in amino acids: CASSLPTVDQRSYNEQFF. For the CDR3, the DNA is TGTGCCAGCAGCTTACCGACAGTGGATCAACGCTCCTACAATGAGCAGTTCTTC.

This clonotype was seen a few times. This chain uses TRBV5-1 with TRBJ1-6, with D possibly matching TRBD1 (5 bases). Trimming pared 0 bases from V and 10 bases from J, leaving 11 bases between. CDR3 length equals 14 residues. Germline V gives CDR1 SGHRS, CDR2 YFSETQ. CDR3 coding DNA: TGCGCCAGCAGCTTGGGGCAGGGAGGCTCACCCCTCCACTTT. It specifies CASSLGQGGSPLHF.

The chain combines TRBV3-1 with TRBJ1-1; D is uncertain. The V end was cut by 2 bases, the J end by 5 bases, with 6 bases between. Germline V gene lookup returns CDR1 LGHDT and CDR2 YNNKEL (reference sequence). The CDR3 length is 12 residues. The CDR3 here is CASSQLKTEAFF. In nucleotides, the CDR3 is TGTGCCAGCAGCCAATTAAAAACTGAAGCTTTCTTT. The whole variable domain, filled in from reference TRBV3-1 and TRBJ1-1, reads DTAVSQTPKYLVTQMGNDKSIKCEQNLGHDTMYWYKQDSKKFLKIMFSYNNKELIINETVPNRFSPKSPDKAHLNLHINSLELGDSAVYFCASSQLKTEAFFGQGTRLTVV.

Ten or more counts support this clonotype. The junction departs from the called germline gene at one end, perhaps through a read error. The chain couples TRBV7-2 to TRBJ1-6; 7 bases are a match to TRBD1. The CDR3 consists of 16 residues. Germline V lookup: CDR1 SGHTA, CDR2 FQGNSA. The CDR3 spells CASSKQGQHRNSPLHF. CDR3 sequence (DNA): TGTGCCAGCAGCAAACAGGGACAGCACAGGAATTCACCCCTCCATTTT. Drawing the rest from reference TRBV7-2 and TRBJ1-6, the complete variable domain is GAGVSQSPSNKVTEKGKDVELRCDPISGHTALYWYRQSLGQGLEFLIYFQGNSAPDKSGLPSDRFSAERTGGSVSTLTIQRTQQEDSAVYLCASSKQGQHRNSPLHFGNGTRLTVT.

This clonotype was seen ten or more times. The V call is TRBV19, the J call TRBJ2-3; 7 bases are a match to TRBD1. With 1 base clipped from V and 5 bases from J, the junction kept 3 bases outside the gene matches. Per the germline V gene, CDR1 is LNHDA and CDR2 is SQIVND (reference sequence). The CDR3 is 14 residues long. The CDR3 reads CASSIGQGGDTQYF. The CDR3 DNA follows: TGTGCCAGTAGTATAGGACAGGGCGGAGATACGCAGTATTTT.

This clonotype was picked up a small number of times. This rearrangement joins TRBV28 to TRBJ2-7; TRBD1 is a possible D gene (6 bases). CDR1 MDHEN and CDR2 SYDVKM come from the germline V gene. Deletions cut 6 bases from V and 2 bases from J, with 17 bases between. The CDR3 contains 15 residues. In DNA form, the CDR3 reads TGTGCCAGCAGACGGTCGGGGACACCGACCTACGAGCAGTACTTC. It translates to CASRRSGTPTYEQYF.

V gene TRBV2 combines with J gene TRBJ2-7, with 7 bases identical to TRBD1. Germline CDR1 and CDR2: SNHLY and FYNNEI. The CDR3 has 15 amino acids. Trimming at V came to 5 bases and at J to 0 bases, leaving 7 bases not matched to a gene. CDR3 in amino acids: CASSPTGILSYEQYF. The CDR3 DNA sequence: TGTGCCAGCAGTCCGACAGGGATCCTCTCCTACGAGCAGTACTTC.

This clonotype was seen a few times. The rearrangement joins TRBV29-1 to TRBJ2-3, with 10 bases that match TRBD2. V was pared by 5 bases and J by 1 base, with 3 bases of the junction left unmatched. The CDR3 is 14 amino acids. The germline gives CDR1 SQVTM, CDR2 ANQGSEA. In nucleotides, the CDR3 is TGCAGCGTTCCCAGCGGGGGGGGCACAGATACGCAGTATTTT. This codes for CSVPSGGGTDTQYF.

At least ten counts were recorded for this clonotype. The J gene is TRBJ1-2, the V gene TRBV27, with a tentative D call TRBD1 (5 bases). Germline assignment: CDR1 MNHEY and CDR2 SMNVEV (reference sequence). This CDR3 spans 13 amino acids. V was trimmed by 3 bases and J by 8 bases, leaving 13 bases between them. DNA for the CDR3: TGTGCCAGCAGTTTCGAGGCAGGGCGAGGCTACACCTTC. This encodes CASSFEAGRGYTF.

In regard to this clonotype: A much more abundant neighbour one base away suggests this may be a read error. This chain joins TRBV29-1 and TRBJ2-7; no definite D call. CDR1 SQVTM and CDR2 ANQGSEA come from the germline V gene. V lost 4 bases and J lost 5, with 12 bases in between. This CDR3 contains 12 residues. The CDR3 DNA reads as TGCAGCGTTGCCGTACAGTCTGACGAGCAGTACTTC. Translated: CSVAVQSDEQYF.

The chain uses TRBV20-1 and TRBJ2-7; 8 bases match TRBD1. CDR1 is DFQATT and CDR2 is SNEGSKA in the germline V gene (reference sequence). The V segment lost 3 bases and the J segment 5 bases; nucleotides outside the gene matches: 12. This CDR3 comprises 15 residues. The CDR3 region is CSASPTADRGDEQYF. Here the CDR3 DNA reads TGCAGTGCTAGCCCCACTGCTGACAGGGGAGACGAGCAGTACTTC.

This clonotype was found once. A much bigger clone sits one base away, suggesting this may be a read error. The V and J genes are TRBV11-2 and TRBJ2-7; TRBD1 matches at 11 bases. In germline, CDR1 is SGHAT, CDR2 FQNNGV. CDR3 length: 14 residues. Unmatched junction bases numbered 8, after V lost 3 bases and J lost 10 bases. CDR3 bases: TGTGCCAGCAGCTTGGGACAGGGGGTTCGCGATCAGTACTTC. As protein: CASSLGQGVRDQYF. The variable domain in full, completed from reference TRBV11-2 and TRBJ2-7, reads EAGVAQSPRYKIIEKRQSVAFWCNPISGHATLYWYQQILGQGPKLLIQFQNNGVVDDSQLPKDRFSAERLKGVDSTLKIQPAKLEDSAVYLCASSLGQGVRDQYFGPGTRLTVT.

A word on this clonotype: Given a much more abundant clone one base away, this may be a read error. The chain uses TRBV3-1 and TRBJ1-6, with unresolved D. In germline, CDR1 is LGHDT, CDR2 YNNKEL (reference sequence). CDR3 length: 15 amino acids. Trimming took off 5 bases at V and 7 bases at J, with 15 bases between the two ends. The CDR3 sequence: CASSSQMEQNSPLHF. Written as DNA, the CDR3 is TGTGCCAGCAGCTCTCAGATGGAGCAAAATTCACCCCTCCACTTT.